This passage covers 16 T cell receptor beta chains from one sample sequenced in a study of identical twins (dated by TCRdb to between 2015 and 2016). The library was made by 5' RACE. For sequencing, an Illumina HiSeq 2000 was employed. The raw public reads went through TCRdb reprocessing: fastp at Q25, MiXCR clone calling, in-frame beta chains kept. Rows matching on CDR3 protein sequence are summarized as one entry with the most common DNA and genes. The sample table records 1.5 million or so distinct CDR3 sequences; about 32% of these occur just once. Around 0.3% of the sample comes from the top ten. The specimen sequenced was cord blood. Every receptor here comes from a newborn girl in good health.

CDR3 in DNA: TGTGCCAGCAATCAGGGAGGCACAGATACGCAGTATTTT. Protein product: CASNQGGTDTQYF. V and J are TRBV21-1 and TRBJ2-3; TRBD1 is taken as the D call from the table, unchecked against the DNA. TRBV21-1 is a pseudogene segment. This CDR3 has 13 residues.

There are many counts of this clonotype. The chain combines TRBV29-1 with TRBJ2-5; D may be TRBD2 (6 bases). Trimming shortened V by 2 bases and J by 5 bases, and 12 bases separated the two germline ends. Germline lookup yields CDR1 SQVTM and CDR2 ANQGSEA. The CDR3 is 13 residues long. For the CDR3, the DNA is TGCAGCGTTGAATTCTGGGGGGTCGAGACCCAGTACTTC. Protein product: CSVEFWGVETQYF.

The J gene is TRBJ2-1, the V gene TRBV29-1; D gene unclear. Germline V gene lookup returns CDR1 SQVTM and CDR2 ANQGSEA. The ends were cut back, 4 bases at V and 0 bases at J, with 7 bases in the middle. The CDR3 runs to 13 residues. Here the CDR3 reads CSVGASSYNEQFF. The CDR3 DNA is TGCAGCGTTGGAGCGAGCTCCTACAATGAGCAGTTCTTC.

In its sample, this clonotype was seen once. This chain links TRBV20-1 with TRBJ2-5; 13 bases fit TRBD2. Trimming took 7 bases from V and 3 from J; bases not matched to a gene: 8. The CDR3 is made up of 15 amino acids. The germline gives CDR1 DFQATT, CDR2 SNEGSKA (reference sequence). In DNA form, the CDR3 reads TGCAGTGTCTCCGGACTAGCGGGGGCCGAAGAGACCCAGTACTTC. Protein product: CSVSGLAGAEETQYF.

This clonotype was observed a handful of times. DNA for the CDR3: TGTGCCATCAGCCCAGGGGCGTATAATTCACCCCTCCACTTT. This sequence encodes CAISPGAYNSPLHF. V gene TRBV10-3 combines with J gene TRBJ1-6, with TRBD1 as a possible D gene (6 bases). V gave up 6 bases and J gave up 4 bases, with 10 bases separating them. Looked up from germline, CDR1 is ENHRY and CDR2 is SYGVKD. The CDR3 runs 14 residues.

This chain links TRBV7-9 with TRBJ2-5; 7 bases are a match to TRBD1. V lost 5 bases and J lost 7; bases outside the gene matches: 13. The CDR3 is 15 residues long. The germline V gene encodes CDR1 SEHNR and CDR2 FQNEAQ (reference sequence). CDR3 DNA: TGTGCCAGCAGCACGGGACAGACCAGATCAGCGACCCAGTACTTC. It codes for CASSTGQTRSATQYF.

This clonotype has only a few counts. The CDR3 spells CSASQTGATGELFF. In DNA, the CDR3 is TGCAGCGCATCCCAAACAGGGGCCACCGGGGAGCTGTTTTTT. This chain uses TRBV29-1 with TRBJ2-2; TRBD1 agrees at 7 bases. Germline lookup yields CDR1 SQVTM and CDR2 ANQGSEA. Trimming cost V 7 bases and J 4 bases; bases outside gene matches: 9. This CDR3 is 14 amino acids long.

The genes are TRBV4-2 and TRBJ2-2; 11 positions match TRBD2. Trimming cost V 0 bases and J 4 bases; bases outside gene matches: 10. Germline loops: CDR1 LGHNA, CDR2 YNFKEQ. The CDR3 length is 19 residues. In DNA, the CDR3 is TGTGCCAGCAGCCAAGACGCCCAACTAGCGGGGGAGGTCACCGGGGAGCTGTTTTTT. This sequence encodes CASSQDAQLAGEVTGELFF.

This clonotype was observed a handful of times. This chain uses TRBV7-2 with TRBJ2-3; TRBD2 might be the D (6 bases). V gave up 8 bases and J gave up 9 bases, with 18 bases separating them. Germline assignment: CDR1 SGHTA and CDR2 FQGNSA. The CDR3 runs to 13 residues. CDR3 bases: TGTGCCAGCGCATATTCGGGAGAGGGGACGCAGTATTTT. This codes for CASAYSGEGTQYF.

As concerns this clonotype: A much larger clone lies a single base off, so this may be a read error. For the CDR3, the DNA is TGCGCCAGCAGTACCAGACTAGCGGGGGGGCCCTACAATGAGCAGTACTTC. Residues: CASSTRLAGGPYNEQYF. The V call is TRBV5-1, the J call TRBJ2-1; 14 bases line up with TRBD2. TRBJ2-7 matches the DNA end more closely, so the J call is doubtful. The CDR3 runs to 17 residues. The germline gives CDR1 SGHRS, CDR2 YFSETQ.

V and J are TRBV29-1 and TRBJ1-1; possible D gene TRBD1, 6 bases. The CDR3 spans 12 residues. V was cut by 6 bases and J by 0 bases, with 8 bases left in between. In germline, CDR1 is SQVTM, CDR2 ANQGSEA. The CDR3 DNA reads TGCAGCGTGACAGGCATGAACACTGAAGCTTTCTTT. This codes for CSVTGMNTEAFF.

This clonotype has a handful of counts. The rearrangement links TRBV6-1 to TRBJ2-5; 9 positions agree with TRBD2. The CDR3 is made up of 14 amino acids. Per the germline V gene, CDR1 is MNHNS and CDR2 is SASEGT. The junction had 5 bases not matched to a gene; V was cut back by 7 bases and J by 2 bases. CDR3 amino acids: CASTLLAGQETQYF. CDR3 sequence (DNA): TGTGCCAGCACCCTCCTAGCGGGGCAAGAGACCCAGTACTTC.

Ten or more counts support this clonotype. The V call is TRBV13, the J call TRBJ1-5, with D hard to call. CDR1 PRHDT and CDR2 FYEKMQ come from the germline V gene (reference sequence). V dropped 1 base and J dropped 0 bases, with 4 bases sitting between them. The CDR3 is 14 residues long. The CDR3 spells CASSLASSNQPQHF. DNA of the CDR3: TGTGCCAGCAGCTTAGCCAGTAGCAATCAGCCCCAGCATTTT.

In the case of this clonotype: The junction differs from germline at one of its ends, possibly a read error. The chain combines TRBV12-3 or TRBV12-4 with TRBJ1-4; D not certain. The CDR3 covers 14 residues. The CDR3 loop reads CDSSFLGTNEKLFF. DNA of the CDR3: TGTGACAGCAGTTTCTTAGGGACTAATGAAAAACTGTTTTTT.

This clonotype has a single count. No conserved phenylalanine or tryptophan is present at the end of the CDR3, so a read error is the likely explanation. The chain has TRBV5-1 and TRBJ2-5; D unclear. This CDR3 contains 13 residues. The germline gives CDR1 SGHRS, CDR2 YFSETQ. The V gene lost 4 bases and the J gene lost 7 bases, with 14 bases spanning the gap. Here the CDR3 reads CASSPDRLRTQYY. The CDR3 bases are TGCGCCAGCAGCCCAGACCGCCTTCGGACCCAGTACTAC.

The chain recombines TRBV4-1 with TRBJ2-5, with D perhaps matching TRBD1 or TRBD2 (5 bases each). Trimming took off 5 bases at V and 2 bases at J, with 18 bases between the two ends. Germline-derived CDR1 and CDR2 are MGHRA and YSYEKL. The CDR3 has 16 residues. CDR3 region: CASSRGERTIQETQYF. In DNA form, the CDR3 reads TGCGCCAGCAGCAGAGGGGAGCGAACCATTCAAGAGACCCAGTACTTC.